This T cell receptor (beta chain) was sequenced during a study of T cells in Graves' hyperthyroidism and ophthalmopathy. Study results and caveats: Stable hyperthyroidism and ophthalmopathy were separated using 13 V-J signatures. Most thyroid clonotypes expanded above 0.001 appeared in blood too.

Per germline, CDR1 KGHSH and CDR2 LQKENI. This CDR3 spans 14 amino acids. The V end lost 2 bases, the J end lost 6 bases, and 13 bases lay between the germline ends. Regions amplified from RNA transcripts were the TCR beta CDR3 regions. HTBI primers drove first-round RT-PCR of the TCR CDR3. TCRdb re-analysed the multiplex PCR reads in MiXCR, keeping a single row per CDR3 protein. The sample contains approximately 620,000 distinct CDR3 sequences, about 15% of which appear only once. Worth noting for this clonotype: Its antigen is currently unknown.

In patients aged 18 to 65, hyperthyroidism was newly diagnosed, with duration under 2 months. This sequence joins TRBV18 and TRBJ2-5; D tentatively reads TRBD1 or TRBD2 (5 bases each). Material for sequencing was blood. The receptor was isolated from a woman in her twenties or thirties with Graves' hyperthyroidism that later progressed to Graves' ophthalmopathy. CDR3 in amino acids: CASSPDAGGKTQYF. DNA for the CDR3: TGTGCCAGCTCACCAGATGCTGGGGGAAAGACCCAGTACTTC.